This T cell receptor (beta chain) originates from a study of CD4 T cells in relation to SARS-CoV-2 and coronaviruses. Regarding the study as a whole: In 55% to 75% of donors, memory CD4+ clonotypes crossrecognized SARS-CoV-2 and at least one common cold coronavirus spike. No donor gave both pre-pandemic and post-infection samples.

Of note for this clone: The antigen is unknown.

CDR1 is MDHEN, CDR2 SYDVKM, per germline. V lost 5 bases and J lost 3; bases outside the gene matches: 9. This CDR3 has 15 amino acids. Measured with immunoSEQ multiplex PCR; TCRdb has only the in-frame clones, and not every one. This table has tens of thousands of clones, about 91% appearing once. This receptor was taken from an adult with COVID-19. Sequenced: naive CD4+ T cells from PBMCs. The subset: naive CD4+ T cells isolated by negative enrichment. The rearrangement uses TRBV28 and TRBJ1-2; 7 bases align to TRBD1. The CDR3 DNA is TGTGCCAGCAGTCCCACTTCGGGACAGCACTATGGCTACACCTTC. Protein: CASSPTSGQHYGYTF.